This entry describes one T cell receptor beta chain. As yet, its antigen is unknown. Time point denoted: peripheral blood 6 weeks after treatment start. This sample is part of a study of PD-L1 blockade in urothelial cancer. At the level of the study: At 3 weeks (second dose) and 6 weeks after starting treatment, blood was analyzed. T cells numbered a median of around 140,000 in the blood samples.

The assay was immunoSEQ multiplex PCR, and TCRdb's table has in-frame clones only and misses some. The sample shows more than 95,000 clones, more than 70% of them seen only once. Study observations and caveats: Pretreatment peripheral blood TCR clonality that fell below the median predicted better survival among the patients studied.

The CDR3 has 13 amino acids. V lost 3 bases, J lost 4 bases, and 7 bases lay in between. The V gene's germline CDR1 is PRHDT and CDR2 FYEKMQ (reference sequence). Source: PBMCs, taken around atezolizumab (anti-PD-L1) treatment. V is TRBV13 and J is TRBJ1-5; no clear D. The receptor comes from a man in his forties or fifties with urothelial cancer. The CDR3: CASSFGVNQPQHF. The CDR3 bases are TGTGCCAGCAGCTTCGGGGTGAATCAGCCCCAGCATTTT.